This T cell receptor beta chain stems from a study of T cell responses to AZD1222 COVID-19 vaccine. General study results and limits: Only 5 to 7 AZD1222 recipients tested seropositive at baseline. Across spike, vaccine-associated CD4 TCRs were found, dominant at 160-218 and 743-854. Donors were chiefly white British, with a greater number of females, and clonal diversity was perhaps underestimated.

With respect to this clone: Its specificity is unknown.

V lost 0 bases to trimming and J lost 5 bases, with 16 bases between them. Per germline, CDR1 LGHDT and CDR2 YNNKEL (reference sequence). The CDR3 is made up of 16 amino acids. The method was immunoSEQ multiplex PCR; TCRdb's version includes in-frame clones alone and lacks a portion of them. Of under 150,000 clones listed, around 92% were seen once; the top ten hold approximately 3.1%. This clonotype originated in an adult in good health. The sequencing here drew on peripheral blood, taken on day 0 of AZD1222 vaccination. The V call is TRBV3-1 (or the pseudogene TRBV3-2), the J call TRBJ2-5; unclear D gene. The DNA of the CDR3 is TGTGCCAGCAGCCAAGATAGAGGCTCACGAGGTGAGACCCAGTACTTC. Its translation: CASSQDRGSRGETQYF.